A selection of T cell receptor beta chains follows, all from one sample in a study of T-cell reconstitution after alpha-beta-depleted transplantation in children. TCRdb fed the PCR reads into MiXCR, producing one record per CDR3 protein. Among approximately 85,000 distinct CDR3 sequences, 11% to 15% were seen once, and the ten largest hold around 26%. The sequences come from PBMCs, mostly from graft donor cells, collected 180 days after TCRalphabeta/CD19-depleted stem cell transplant. The origin of the receptors is a male patient aged 2 to 9 who had a stem cell transplant for acute lymphoblastic leukemia, so the T cells may come from the graft donor. Both conserved end residues are part of each CDR3. D genes are given only for firm matches. Expanded clones are given a class, and other clones once, few, many or no size at all.

. | TRBJ2-7 | TRBV28 | . | CASSLPGEDEQYF | TGTGCCAGCAGTTTGCCCGGGGAGGACGAGCAGTACTTC
. | TRBJ2-1 | TRBV4-2 | . | CASSQSARLGASYNEQFF | TGTGCCAGCAGCCAGAGCGCTCGATTGGGCGCGTCCTACAATGAGCAGTTCTTC
many | TRBJ2-3 | TRBV20-1 | . | CSALTASTDTQYF | TGCAGTGCTCTGACAGCTAGCACAGATACGCAGTATTTT
. | TRBJ2-2 | TRBV12-3/TRBV12-4 | . | CASSFFSHTGELFF | TGTGCCAGCAGTTTTTTCAGCCACACCGGGGAGCTGTTTTTT
. | TRBJ2-7 | TRBV6-5 | . | CASSYSGPFYEQYF | TGTGCCAGCAGTTACTCCGGGCCGTTCTACGAGCAGTACTTC
. | TRBJ2-7 | TRBV5-1 | TRBD1 | CASGSFVTGFYEQYF | TGCGCCAGCGGCTCTTTCGTGACAGGGTTCTACGAGCAGTACTTC
few | TRBJ2-3 | TRBV29-1 | TRBD1 | CSATGGGTDTQYF | TGCAGCGCCACAGGGGGAGGCACAGATACGCAGTATTTT
. | TRBJ1-1 | TRBV5-1 | . | CASRPGLRNTEAFF | TGCGCCAGCAGGCCGGGACTGAGGAACACTGAAGCTTTCTTT
. | TRBJ2-1 | TRBV4-1 | . | CASSLRLVNEQFF | TGCGCCAGCAGCTTACGACTAGTAAATGAGCAGTTCTTC
few | TRBJ2-5 | TRBV15 | . | CATSRGGRGIGETQYF | TGTGCCACCAGCAGAGGGGGCAGGGGAATCGGAGAGACCCAGTACTTC
few | TRBJ2-5 | TRBV20-1 | TRBD1 | CSARGIRQGRETQYF | TGCAGTGCTAGGGGGATAAGACAGGGGAGGGAGACCCAGTACTTC
few | TRBJ2-7 | TRBV28 | . | CASSLAWDEQYF | TGTGCCAGCAGTTTAGCGTGGGACGAGCAGTACTTC
. | TRBJ2-3 | TRBV29-1 | . | CSVEGPDTQYF | TGCAGCGTTGAAGGTCCAGATACGCAGTATTTT
few | TRBJ2-1 | TRBV27 | TRBD2 | CASSFRLAANEQFF | TGTGCCAGCAGTTTCAGACTAGCGGCAAATGAGCAGTTCTTC
few | TRBJ2-1 | TRBV11-2 | TRBD2 | CASSATSGGALEQFF | TGTGCCAGCAGCGCCACTAGCGGGGGGGCGTTGGAGCAGTTCTTC
few | TRBJ2-2 | TRBV11-2 | TRBD1 | CASSFWTGDTGELFF | TGTGCCAGCAGCTTCTGGACAGGAGACACCGGGGAGCTGTTTTTT
many | TRBJ1-5 | TRBV10-3 | . | CAISVGQGRQPQHF | TGTGCCATCAGTGTCGGGCAGGGGAGACAGCCCCAGCATTTT
many | TRBJ2-2 | TRBV5-1 | TRBD1 | CASSLAPLDRGYTGELFF | TGCGCCAGCAGCTTGGCCCCCCTTGACAGGGGGTATACCGGGGAGCTGTTTTTT
. | TRBJ2-3 | TRBV4-2 | TRBD2 | CASSQDPGSGRPDTQYF | TGTGCCAGCAGCCAAGACCCAGGCAGCGGGAGGCCAGATACGCAGTATTTT
. | TRBJ2-2 | TRBV24-1 | . | CATSDLRGQFGETGELFF | TGTGCCACCAGTGATTTGCGAGGCCAATTCGGGGAGACCGGGGAGCTGTTTTTT
few | TRBJ2-5 | TRBV27 | . | CASSLSRGRETQYF | TGTGCCAGCAGTTTATCTAGAGGCCGGGAGACCCAGTACTTC
. | TRBJ1-4 | TRBV1 | . | CTSSLPGRTLDEKLFF | TGCACCAGCAGCCTACCGGGAAGGACATTGGATGAAAAACTGTTTTTT
. | TRBJ2-7 | TRBV5-1 | TRBD2 | CASSPIIAGAALYEQYF | TGCGCCAGCAGCCCGATTATAGCGGGAGCGGCCCTTTACGAGCAGTACTTC
many | TRBJ1-3 | TRBV20-1 | . | CSALLGAGNTIYF | TGCAGTGCTCTCCTAGGGGCGGGAAACACCATATATTTT
many | TRBJ2-7 | TRBV5-5 | . | CASSLEAAIYEQYF | TGTGCCAGCAGCTTGGAGGCAGCCATCTACGAGCAGTACTTC
medium-sized | TRBJ2-3 | TRBV5-1 | TRBD2 | CASSLAEGDTQYF | TGCGCCAGCAGTCTAGCGGAGGGAGATACGCAGTATTTT
medium-sized | TRBJ2-2 | TRBV20-1 | TRBD2 | CSASRLAVSGELFF | TGCAGTGCTAGTCGACTAGCGGTTTCCGGGGAGCTGTTTTTT
few | TRBJ2-3 | TRBV20-1 | . | CSARRGGPRDTQYF | TGCAGTGCTAGAAGGGGGGGGCCCAGAGATACGCAGTATTTT
. | TRBJ1-5 | TRBV18 | . | CASSPDIYSNQPQHF | TGTGCCAGCTCACCTGACATTTATAGCAATCAGCCCCAGCATTTT
. | TRBJ2-5 | TRBV7-9 | TRBD2 | CASSSPPSGSLQETQYF | TGTGCCAGCAGCTCGCCCCCCAGCGGGAGCCTCCAAGAGACCCAGTACTTC
. | TRBJ2-3 | TRBV28 | . | CASSPFDPEDTQYF | TGTGCCAGCAGTCCCTTTGACCCCGAGGATACGCAGTATTTT
many | TRBJ2-1 | TRBV9 | . | CASSVDHEQFF | TGTGCCAGCAGCGTAGACCATGAGCAGTTCTTC
many | TRBJ1-2 | TRBV5-1 | TRBD1 | CASSFGQGIDGYTF | TGCGCCAGCAGCTTCGGACAGGGGATAGATGGCTACACCTTC
few | TRBJ2-5 | TRBV7-9 | . | CASSLERGSLRETQYF | TGTGCCAGCAGCTTAGAAAGGGGCTCCTTAAGAGAGACCCAGTACTTC
many | TRBJ2-1 | TRBV6-5 | . | CASSYEPYNEQFF | TGTGCCAGCAGTTACGAACCTTACAATGAGCAGTTCTTC
few | TRBJ1-5 | TRBV7-2 | . | CASSFDHNQPQHF | TGTGCCAGCAGCTTCGACCACAATCAGCCCCAGCATTTT
few | TRBJ1-6 | TRBV7-2 | . | CASSSRVRNNSPLHF | TGTGCCAGCAGCTCACGGGTTAGGAATAATTCACCCCTCCACTTT
. | TRBJ2-7 | TRBV5-6 | TRBD2 | CASSLELAGVEQYF | TGTGCCAGCAGCTTGGAACTAGCGGGAGTCGAGCAGTACTTC
few | TRBJ1-2 | TRBV4-2 | TRBD1 | CASSQINKGQGKDGYTF | TGTGCCAGCAGCCAGATTAACAAGGGACAGGGAAAGGATGGCTACACCTTC
few | TRBJ2-4 | TRBV12-3/TRBV12-4 | . | CASTHGNIQYF | TGTGCCAGCACCCACGGGAACATTCAGTACTTC
few | TRBJ2-7 | TRBV12-3/TRBV12-4 | . | CASSFRTPLPYEQYF | TGTGCCAGCAGTTTTCGGACACCCCTTCCCTACGAGCAGTACTTC
many | TRBJ2-1 | TRBV27 | TRBD2 | CASSAGTSGRVGQFF | TGTGCCAGCAGTGCCGGGACTAGCGGGAGAGTGGGGCAGTTCTTC
few | TRBJ2-5 | TRBV12-3/TRBV12-4 | TRBD2 | CASSLGSGAWRKTQYF | TGTGCCAGCAGTTTGGGGAGCGGGGCTTGGCGGAAGACCCAGTACTTC
many | TRBJ1-5 | TRBV9 | . | CASSPTWTGNQPQHF | TGTGCCAGCAGCCCTACCTGGACGGGCAATCAGCCCCAGCATTTT
. | TRBJ1-2 | TRBV29-1 | . | CSVEGTTYGYTF | TGCAGCGTTGAAGGGACAACATATGGCTACACCTTC
. | TRBJ1-5 | TRBV21-1 | . | CAVPGPREPQHF | TGTGCCGTCCCGGGACCCCGAGAGCCCCAGCATTTT
. | TRBJ1-6 | TRBV27 | . | CASTFAGVNSPLHF | TGTGCCAGCACCTTTGCCGGAGTTAATTCACCCCTCCACTTT
. | TRBJ2-1 | TRBV7-2 | . | CASSLRAWNSYNEQFF | TGTGCCAGCAGCTTAAGGGCCTGGAACTCCTACAATGAGCAGTTCTTC
few | TRBJ2-3 | TRBV28 | . | CASNLSRDVRGGDTQYF | TGTGCCAGCAATCTTTCCCGGGACGTAAGAGGGGGAGATACGCAGTATTTT
. | TRBJ2-4 | TRBV27 | . | CASSLWGGLMAKNIQYF | TGTGCCAGCAGTTTATGGGGGGGCCTTATGGCCAAAAACATTCAGTACTTC
few | TRBJ2-1 | TRBV4-3 | TRBD1 | CASSQGQARGNEQFF | TGCGCCAGCAGCCAGGGACAGGCCCGGGGGAATGAGCAGTTCTTC
many | TRBJ1-1 | TRBV10-3 | TRBD1 | CAIRGRTGLNTEAFF | TGTGCCATCAGGGGACGGACAGGGTTGAACACTGAAGCTTTCTTT
few | TRBJ1-2 | TRBV12-3/TRBV12-4 | . | CASSHDRSYGYTF | TGTGCCAGCAGTCACGACAGAAGCTATGGCTACACCTTC
. | TRBJ2-5 | TRBV20-1 | . | CSARDSRGFETQYF | TGCAGTGCTAGAGATTCGCGGGGTTTCGAGACCCAGTACTTC
. | TRBJ1-6 | TRBV5-1 | TRBD1 | CASSSQGAFYNSPLHF | TGCGCCAGCAGCTCGCAGGGGGCTTTCTATAATTCACCCCTCCACTTT
. | TRBJ2-3 | TRBV12-3/TRBV12-4 | . | CASSFRIAVTDTQYF | TGTGCCAGCAGTTTTCGGATAGCGGTCACAGATACGCAGTATTTT